This T cell receptor beta chain was recorded in a study of blood T cell repertoires in COVID-19 (TCRdb year 2020). Regarding the research as a whole: The collaborator samples originated in the United States, Italy and Spain and spanned the acute and convalescent phases of COVID-19. HLA class I and class II types, where available, came from metadata supplied by the sample provider rather than from assay-based typing. The dataset comprised deeply sampled blood TCRbeta repertoires from subjects exposed to, actively infected with, or recovered from COVID-19. A freely available public database, intended as a resource for researchers studying the immune response to SARS-CoV-2, is where the repertoires were released. The material from the prospective study consisted of cDNA or gDNA derived from T cells, B-cell-depleted T cells, or PBMCs. Sample metadata almost always included a de-identified subject ID, COVID-19 status, age in years and sex. The samples were drawn from two sources: the first 160 participants of the ongoing ImmuneRACE study, and 1,000 to 1,500 subjects contributed by 6 global collaborators. Broader findings and caveats from the paper: How much clinical and demographic metadata was included differed by source and by participant, and the metadata was provided uncurated.

The immunoSEQ Assay, a bias-controlled multiplex PCR, was used to amplify TCRbeta CDR3 regions from genomic DNA. In the source study's methods: Nucleated cell counts per sample were estimated from amplification of reference gene primers within the assay. To quantify the absolute abundance of each unique TCRbeta CDR3 rearrangement, sequence reads were collapsed and filtered. For each sample, productive Simpson clonality was calculated by taking the square root of Simpson's diversity index across productive rearrangements. Imported from immuneACCESS, the table was reduced by TCRdb to in-frame sequences with V and J called. These copies leave out some clones; in studies compared against another copy, an unresolved V gene accounts for under half, and the cause of the remainder is not known. V and J calls and clone size are as listed in that table; D and trimming were resolved from the DNA. The table for this sample lists some 16,000 clones; around 86% of them were counted only once. 10% to 15% of the sample belongs to the ten largest clones.

The collaborating institutions used their own protocols to collect whole blood in K2EDTA tubes. For TCRbeta analysis, collaborator samples were shipped as frozen whole blood, as isolated PBMCs, or as DNA extracted from either sample type. Regarding this clone: What this receptor recognizes is not known. The record has no base qualities; no much larger clone is one base away.

Clipping removes 1 base from V and 3 bases from J, with 7 as the unmatched junction base count. CDR1 is given as SGHKS and CDR2 as YYEKEE, both from the germline V gene (reference sequence). Inclusive of the bounding cysteine and phenylalanine, the CDR3 is 17 residues long. Only the CDR3 DNA is retained, 51 bases long and in frame from the first base. The sequence joins TRBV5-5 to TRBJ2-5; 12 nucleotides in the junction match TRBD2. Specimen: peripheral blood. The sequence came from a human donor in a cohort sampled during active COVID-19. DNA sequence: TGTGCCAGCAGCTTGCAGCCTAGCGGGGGGGATAAAGAGACCCAGTACTTC. It specifies CASSLQPSGGDKETQYF.